This is a list of T cell receptor beta chains from one sample in a study of CD8+CD57+ T cells in acquired aplastic anemia. In TCRdb, the reads were re-called with MiXCR into one record per CDR3 protein. The table shows approximately 270,000 distinct CDR3 sequences, with 56% occurring only once. Specimen: sorted CD4+, CD8+, or CD8+CD57+ T cells (not recorded which) from PBMCs. These receptors all stem from a human donor with severe aplastic anemia or a healthy control (not recorded which). CDR3s include the opening cysteine and the closing phenylalanine or tryptophan. A D gene is named only where the DNA matches it firmly. Size values are once, few and many counts, or a class for expanded clones, and some rows have none.

.,TRBJ2-5,TRBV24-1,TRBD2,TGTGCCCCCAGTGATAGTGCGGGAGTTGGTGAGACCCAGTACTTC,CAPSDSAGVGETQYF
.,TRBJ2-7,TRBV2,TRBD1,TGTGCCAGCAGAAGGGACAGGGCCCCTTTTTCGGACGAGCAGTACTTC,CASRRDRAPFSDEQYF
.,TRBJ2-7,TRBV5-4,.,TGTGCCGGCAGCGGCGGGACTCAGACCTACGAGCAGTACTTC,CAGSGGTQTYEQYF
many,TRBJ2-3,TRBV5-8,TRBD1,TGTGCCAGCAGCTTGGGACAGGGTTGGGATACGCAGTATTTT,CASSLGQGWDTQYF
few,TRBJ1-2,TRBV24-1,.,TGTGCCACCAGTGATATCCGGGAGAGGAACGGCTACACCTTC,CATSDIRERNGYTF
.,TRBJ2-5,TRBV7-7,.,TGTGCTGGCAGCTTGCGCGTATTGGAGACCCTGTACTTC,CAGSLRVLETLYF
once,TRBJ2-7,TRBV7-9,.,TGTGCCAGCAGCTTATCCGGGAACCCCTACGAGCAGTACTTC,CASSLSGNPYEQYF
many,TRBJ1-5,TRBV6-1,TRBD1,TGTGCCAGCAGCCTAGGGGGCACGGGCAATCAGCCCCAGCATTTT,CASSLGGTGNQPQHF
once,TRBJ2-7,TRBV12-3/TRBV12-4,TRBD1,TGTGCCAGCAGGCAAGCACAGGGGTGGGACGAGCAGTACTTC,CASRQAQGWDEQYF
.,TRBJ2-5,TRBV7-3,.,TGTGCCAGCAGCTTTAACACCCGCGGTAGCCAGTACTTC,CASSFNTRGSQYF
.,TRBJ1-4,TRBV29-1,TRBD1,TGCAGCGTCGGGACAGGGGATGAAAAACTGTTTTTT,CSVGTGDEKLFF
.,TRBJ2-1,TRBV9,.,TGTGCCAGCAGCTCAACCGGATCGTGGGACAATGAGCAGTTCTTC,CASSSTGSWDNEQFF
many,TRBJ1-4,TRBV5-8,.,TGTGCCAGCAGCTTCGGAACAACTAATGAAAAACTGTTTTTT,CASSFGTTNEKLFF
.,TRBJ1-1,TRBV7-6,.,TGTGCCAGCAGCCTTCGGGGGAAGGGGGGCTCGTCGGAAGCTTTCTTT,CASSLRGKGGSSEAFF
.,TRBJ2-3,TRBV20-1,TRBD2,TGCAGTGCTAGAACCCTAGCGGGTGACACAGATACGCAGTATTTT,CSARTLAGDTDTQYF
many,TRBJ1-5,TRBV20-1,TRBD1,TGCAGTGCCTGGGACAGGTTAGGGCAGCCCCAGCATTTT,CSAWDRLGQPQHF